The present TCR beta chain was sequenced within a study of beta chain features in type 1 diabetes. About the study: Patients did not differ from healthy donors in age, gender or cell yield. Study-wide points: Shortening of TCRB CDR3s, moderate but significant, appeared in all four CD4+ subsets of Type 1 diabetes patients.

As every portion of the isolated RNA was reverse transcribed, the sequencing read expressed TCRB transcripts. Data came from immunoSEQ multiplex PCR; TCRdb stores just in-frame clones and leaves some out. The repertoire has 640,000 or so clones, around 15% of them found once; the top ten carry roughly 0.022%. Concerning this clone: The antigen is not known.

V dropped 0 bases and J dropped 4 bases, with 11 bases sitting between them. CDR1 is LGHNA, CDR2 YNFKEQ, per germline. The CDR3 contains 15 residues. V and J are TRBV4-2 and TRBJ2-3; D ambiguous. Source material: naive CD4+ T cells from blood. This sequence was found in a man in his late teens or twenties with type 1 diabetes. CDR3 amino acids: CASSQDRVPADTQYF. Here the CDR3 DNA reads TGTGCCAGCAGCCAAGATCGAGTGCCTGCAGATACGCAGTATTTT.